Following are 15 T cell receptor beta chains from one sample sequenced in a study of blood T cells in healthy people across ages. Using a J-beta primer mix together with a sample-barcoded 5' primer, a second PCR was run for roughly 7 to 12 cycles. TCRdb reprocessed the 5' RACE reads via MiXCR and lists one record per CDR3 protein. The sample holds about a million distinct CDR3 sequences, 51% seen once. The sequenced material came from blood. These receptors were obtained from a woman in her sixties or seventies in good health.

V and J are TRBV6-2 or TRBV6-3 and TRBJ2-3, with TRBD2 matching over 7 bases. Germline trimming cut 2 bases from V and 7 bases from J; bases unmatched to any gene: 21. This CDR3 contains 19 residues. Germline loops: CDR1 MNHEY, CDR2 SVGEGT. The CDR3 sequence is CASSYLGGRALSPQHTQYF. The CDR3, as DNA: TGTGCCAGCAGTTACCTCGGGGGGAGAGCCCTCTCACCGCAACATACGCAGTATTTT.

V is TRBV18 and J is TRBJ2-6; D possibly corresponds to TRBD1 (6 bases). The CDR3 extends over 15 amino acids. The V and J ends lost 6 bases and 2 bases respectively, with 11 bases between them. CDR1 and CDR2 from the germline V gene are KGHSH and LQKENI. The CDR3 reads CASSEGDPGANVLTF. CDR3 sequence (DNA): TGTGCCAGCTCCGAGGGGGACCCTGGGGCCAACGTCCTGACTTTC.

This clonotype was detected a few times. This chain links TRBV4-3 with TRBJ2-5; D gene unclear. V shed 0 bases and J shed 0 bases, with 8 bases lying between them. CDR1 is LGHNA and CDR2 is YSLEER in the germline V gene. The length of the CDR3 is 15 residues. This chain's CDR3 is CASSQDRTYQETQYF. In nucleotides, the CDR3 is TGCGCCAGCAGCCAAGATCGGACGTACCAAGAGACCCAGTACTTC.

V is TRBV6-5 and J is TRBJ2-7, with TRBD2 as a possible D gene (6 bases). The CDR3 sequence is 15 residues long. CDR1 and CDR2 (germline): MNHEY, SVGAGI. V lost 2 bases and J 0 bases, leaving 11 bases between the germline ends. For the CDR3, the DNA is TGTGCCAGCAGTTACGGCGGGACGAGCTCCTACGAGCAGTACTTC. This translates into CASSYGGTSSYEQYF.

The genes are TRBV12-3 or TRBV12-4 and TRBJ2-2; D perhaps matches TRBD1 (5 bases). Trimming took off 8 bases at V and 7 bases at J, with 17 bases between the two ends. This CDR3 region has 14 residues. This chain's CDR3 is CASLRGQGYGELFF. CDR3 sequence (DNA): TGTGCCAGCCTTAGGGGCCAGGGATACGGGGAGCTGTTTTTT.

The genes are TRBV6-5 and TRBJ2-7; D call uncertain. CDR1 MNHEY and CDR2 SVGAGI come from the germline V gene. The CDR3 runs 18 residues. V lost 3 bases to trimming and J lost 3 bases, with 24 bases between them. The CDR3 region has the DNA TGTGCCAGCAGTTATACCAGTGGTAGTCAGAGGCTACACTACGAGCAGTACTTC. It specifies CASSYTSGSQRLHYEQYF.

V is TRBV6-2 or TRBV6-3 and J is TRBJ2-2, with a possible D match to TRBD2 (7 bases). With 7 bases removed from V and 1 base from J, the gap between germline ends came to 16 bases. Per germline, CDR1 MNHEY and CDR2 SVGEGT. The CDR3 sequence is 16 residues long. The CDR3 DNA follows: TGTGCCAGCATCCATAGGGGGGGCAGGAACACCGGGGAGCTGTTTTTT. Protein product: CASIHRGGRNTGELFF.

V and J are TRBV29-1 and TRBJ2-3, with D perhaps matching TRBD1 (5 bases). CDR3 length: 13 residues. Germline CDR1 and CDR2: SQVTM and ANQGSEA. Trimming took 3 bases from V and 6 from J, leaving 13 bases between them. The CDR3 DNA follows: TGCAGCGTTGACCGGGCAGGGCGGGATACGCAGTATTTT. This gives the protein CSVDRAGRDTQYF.

The V gene is TRBV25-1, the J gene TRBJ2-1, with 13 positions matching TRBD2. V trimming: 3 bases; J trimming: 8 bases; junction bases outside the gene matches: 4. There are 15 residues in the CDR3. CDR1 and CDR2 (germline): MGHDK, SYGVNS. For the CDR3, the DNA is TGTGCCAGCAGTGACGGACTAGCGGGAGCGGATGAGCAGTTCTTC. As protein: CASSDGLAGADEQFF.

To note about this clonotype: The junction departs from the called germline gene at one end, perhaps through a read error. The chain couples TRBV7-9 to TRBJ2-7; the D gene could be TRBD1 or TRBD2 (6 bases each). The CDR3 sequence is 16 residues long. Germline loops: CDR1 SEHNR, CDR2 FQNEAQ (reference sequence). The CDR3 is CTSSPIKNREAYEQYF. The CDR3 nucleotides are TGTACCAGCAGCCCAATAAAGAACAGGGAGGCGTACGAGCAGTACTTC.

The chain links TRBV29-1 to TRBJ1-2; maybe TRBD1 (6 bases). This CDR3 has 11 amino acids. Trimming pared 2 bases from V and 8 bases from J, leaving 9 bases between. CDR1 and CDR2 from the germline V gene are SQVTM and ANQGSEA. The CDR3 protein is CSVERGDGYTF. The CDR3 nucleotides read TGCAGCGTTGAAAGGGGGGACGGCTACACCTTC.

This clonotype has more than one count but fewer than ten. Since a much larger clone is just one base distant, this may be a read error. The chain carries TRBV6-2 or TRBV6-3 and TRBJ2-5; 7 bases align to TRBD1. Trimming at V came to 4 bases and at J to 5 bases, leaving 4 bases not matched to a gene. Germline values: CDR1 MNHEY, CDR2 SVGEGT. The CDR3 loop spans 13 amino acids. The chain's CDR3 is CASSSTGMETQYF. The CDR3 nucleotides are TGTGCCAGCAGTTCGACAGGGATGGAGACCCAGTACTTC.

V gene TRBV13 combines with J gene TRBJ2-1, with D tentatively TRBD2 (6 bases). V gave up 5 bases and J gave up 4 bases, with 15 bases separating them. CDR1 PRHDT and CDR2 FYEKMQ come from the germline V gene (reference sequence). This CDR3 has 15 residues. For the CDR3, the DNA is TGTGCCAGCAGCCTGGTTCTAGCGAAATACAATGAGCAGTTCTTC. Amino acid sequence: CASSLVLAKYNEQFF.

The rearrangement joins TRBV27 to TRBJ2-1; D could derive from TRBD1 or TRBD2 (5 bases each). The J call may be faulty, since TRBJ2-7 better matches the DNA end. Germline loops: CDR1 MNHEY, CDR2 SMNVEV (reference sequence). The CDR3 covers 14 residues. CDR3 sequence reads: CASSVRDGVGEQYF. As DNA, the CDR3 is TGTGCCAGCAGTGTACGGGACGGAGTAGGTGAGCAGTACTTC.

V usage is TRBV20-1 and J usage is TRBJ2-2, with D hard to call. Trimming cost V 3 bases and J 4 bases, with 15 bases left between them. CDR3 size: 15 residues. Germline V gene sequence: CDR1 DFQATT, CDR2 SNEGSKA (reference sequence). The CDR3 here is CSASNLPVSTGELFF. DNA for the CDR3: TGCAGTGCTAGTAATCTTCCCGTGTCCACCGGGGAGCTGTTTTTT.